The subject of this entry is one TCR beta chain. Its antigen specificity is not known. Base-call qualities are not available, and no considerably larger clone is one nucleotide away. The receptor library was made with the immunoSEQ multiplex PCR assay. What TCRdb holds here is the immuneACCESS table cut down to in-frame rearrangements. Part of the clones is not present; checked against another copy, under half of the missing clones reflect an unresolved V gene, and the others are unexplained. The sample records roughly 3,500 clones, roughly 73% of which are singletons. Approximately 12% of the sample lies in the top ten. The sample belongs to a study of CD4+ T cells in melanoma (dated by TCRdb to between 2022 and 2023). About the investigation overall: Neoantigen-specific CD4+ T cells in human melanoma were what the study investigated. What the work shows at the level of the full study, not this receptor alone: Diverse differentiation states were reported to be shown by neoantigen-specific CD4+ T cells in melanoma. The report described a correlation between neoantigen-specific CD4+ T cells and the function of CD8+ T cells, macrophages and B cells.

The CDR3 numbers 13 residues from cysteine through phenylalanine. The only DNA kept is the CDR3, 39 bases in frame from the first base. Trimming takes 6 bases off V and 5 bases off J; junction bases not matched to a gene: 4. CDR1 and CDR2 are read off the germline V gene as MDHEN and SYDVKM. The donors were melanoma patients. The TCR comes from a human donor with melanoma. The sequence joins TRBV28 to TRBJ1-2, and 9 junction bases match TRBD1. The sequencing sample was made of tumor tissue. The sequence in DNA is TGTGCCAGCAGCTTGGGACAGGGTTATGGCTACACCTTC. This is translated as CASSLGQGYGYTF.